This TCR beta chain stems from a study of immune evolution from preneoplasia to lung adenocarcinoma. About this clone itself: Its matching antigen is unknown.

After pathologic assessment, macro-dissection selected premalignant or tumor cells for extraction. Germline V CDR1 and CDR2: SGHNT, YYREEE (reference sequence). The CDR3 totals 16 residues. V lost 4 bases and J 5 bases, leaving 19 bases between the germline ends. Notes on the study in general: Top clone share appeared to fall from AAH through AIS, MIA, adenocarcinoma. Highest clonality occurred in KRAS-mutant, not EGFR-mutant or double wild-type, nodules.

TCRdb keeps only in-frame clones here, not all; method: immunoSEQ multiplex PCR. This table has around 4,100 clones, 86% appearing once. Sequencing was done on a sample of FFPE minimally invasive lung adenocarcinoma tissue. The V call is TRBV5-4, the J call TRBJ2-1; tentative D call: TRBD2 (5 bases). The clonotype comes from an older donor with lung adenocarcinoma. CDR3 loop: CASSPPFEGINNEQFF. CDR3 DNA: TGTGCCAGCAGCCCCCCCTTCGAGGGAATAAACAATGAGCAGTTCTTC.